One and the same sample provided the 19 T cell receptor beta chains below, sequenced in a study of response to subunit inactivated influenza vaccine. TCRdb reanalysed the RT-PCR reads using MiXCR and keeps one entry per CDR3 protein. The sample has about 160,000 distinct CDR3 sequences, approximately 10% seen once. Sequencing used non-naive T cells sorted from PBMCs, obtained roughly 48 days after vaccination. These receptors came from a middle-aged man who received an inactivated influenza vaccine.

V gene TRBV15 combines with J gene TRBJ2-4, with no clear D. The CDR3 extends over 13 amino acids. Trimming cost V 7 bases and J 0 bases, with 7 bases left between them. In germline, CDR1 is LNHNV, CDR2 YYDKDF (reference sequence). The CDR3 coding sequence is TGTGCCACCATGTCTCTAGCCAAAAACATTCAGTACTTC. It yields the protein CATMSLAKNIQYF.

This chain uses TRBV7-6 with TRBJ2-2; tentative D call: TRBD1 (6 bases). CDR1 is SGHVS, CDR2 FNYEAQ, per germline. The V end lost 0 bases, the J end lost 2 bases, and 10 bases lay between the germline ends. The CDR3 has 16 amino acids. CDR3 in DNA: TGTGCCAGCAGCTTAGCTGGCAGGGGTAACACCGGGGAGCTGTTTTTT. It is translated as CASSLAGRGNTGELFF.

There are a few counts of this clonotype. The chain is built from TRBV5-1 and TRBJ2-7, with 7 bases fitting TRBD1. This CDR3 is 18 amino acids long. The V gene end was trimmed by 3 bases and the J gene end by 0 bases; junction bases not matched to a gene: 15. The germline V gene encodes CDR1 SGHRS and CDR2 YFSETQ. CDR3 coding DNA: TGCGCCAGCAGCTGTTCATTCCGACAGGGCGTAAGCTCCTACGAGCAGTACTTC. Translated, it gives CASSCSFRQGVSSYEQYF.

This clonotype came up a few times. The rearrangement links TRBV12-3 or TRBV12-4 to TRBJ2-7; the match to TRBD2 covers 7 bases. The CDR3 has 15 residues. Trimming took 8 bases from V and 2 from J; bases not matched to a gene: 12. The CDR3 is CASGGDVLNTYEQYF. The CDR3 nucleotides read TGTGCCAGCGGGGGGGACGTCTTAAATACCTACGAGCAGTACTTC.

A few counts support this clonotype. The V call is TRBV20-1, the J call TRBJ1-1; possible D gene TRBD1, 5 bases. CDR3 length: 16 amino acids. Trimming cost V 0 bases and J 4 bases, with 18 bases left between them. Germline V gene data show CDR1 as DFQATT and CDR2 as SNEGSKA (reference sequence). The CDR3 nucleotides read TGCAGTGCTAGAGATCTTCTCTGGGGGAGGGGCACTGAAGCTTTCTTT. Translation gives CSARDLLWGRGTEAFF.

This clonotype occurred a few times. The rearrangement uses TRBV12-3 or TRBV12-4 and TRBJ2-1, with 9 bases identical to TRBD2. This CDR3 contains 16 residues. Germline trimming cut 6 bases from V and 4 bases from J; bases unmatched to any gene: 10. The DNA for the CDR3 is TGTGCCAGCAGCTGGCGGGTCGCGGGAGGGTACAATGAGCAGTTCTTC. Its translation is CASSWRVAGGYNEQFF.

The CDR3: CASTSGNEETQYF. The CDR3 bases are TGCGCCAGCACGTCCGGGAACGAAGAGACCCAGTACTTC. This chain joins TRBV5-1 and TRBJ2-5; maybe TRBD2 (5 bases). The V gene lost 6 bases and the J gene lost 3 bases, with 12 bases spanning the gap. The CDR3 is 13 residues long. Germline CDR1 reads SGHRS; CDR2 reads YFSETQ.

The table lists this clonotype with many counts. CDR3 region: CASSEARTANTEAFF. The CDR3 DNA reads as TGTGCCAGCAGTGAAGCGCGCACAGCGAACACTGAAGCTTTCTTT. The chain joins TRBV2 to TRBJ1-1; D call uncertain. CDR3 length equals 15 residues. Trimming took off 0 bases at V and 1 base at J, with 9 bases between the two ends. Looked up from germline, CDR1 is SNHLY and CDR2 is FYNNEI.

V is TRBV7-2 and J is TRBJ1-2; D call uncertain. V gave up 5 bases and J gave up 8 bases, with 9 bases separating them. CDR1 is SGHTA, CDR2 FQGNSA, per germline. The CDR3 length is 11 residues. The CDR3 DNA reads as TGTGCCAGCAGCCCGGCGGGAGGCTACACCTTC. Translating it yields CASSPAGGYTF.

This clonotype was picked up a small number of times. The DNA of the CDR3 is TGTGCCAGCAGCCAAGATGGCCCGAGGGGGGGCCAGGATGAGCAGTTCTTC. Translated: CASSQDGPRGGQDEQFF. The chain combines TRBV4-2 with TRBJ2-1; tentatively, D is TRBD2 (7 bases). The germline CDR1 and CDR2 sequences are LGHNA and YNFKEQ. V was cut by 0 bases and J by 8 bases, with 20 bases left in between. The CDR3 is 17 residues long.

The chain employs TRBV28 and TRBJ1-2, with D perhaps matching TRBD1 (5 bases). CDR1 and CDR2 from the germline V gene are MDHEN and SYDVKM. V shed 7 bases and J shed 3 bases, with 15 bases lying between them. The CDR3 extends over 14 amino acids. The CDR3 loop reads CASTIPWGDYGYTF. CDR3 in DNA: TGTGCCAGCACTATCCCTTGGGGCGACTATGGCTACACCTTC.

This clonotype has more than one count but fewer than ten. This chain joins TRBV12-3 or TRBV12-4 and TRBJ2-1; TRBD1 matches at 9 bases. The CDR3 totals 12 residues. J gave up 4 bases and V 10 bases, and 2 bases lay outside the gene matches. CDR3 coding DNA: TGTGCCATCGGACAGGGGTACAATGAGCAGTTCTTC. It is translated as CAIGQGYNEQFF.

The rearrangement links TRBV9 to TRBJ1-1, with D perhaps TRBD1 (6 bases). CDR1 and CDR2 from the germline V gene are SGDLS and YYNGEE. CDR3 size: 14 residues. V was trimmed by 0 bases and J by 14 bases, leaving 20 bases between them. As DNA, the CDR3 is TGTGCCAGCAGCGTAGAAAAAATTGGACAGCCAGGATTCTTT. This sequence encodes CASSVEKIGQPGFF. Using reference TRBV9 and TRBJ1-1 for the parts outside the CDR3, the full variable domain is DSGVTQTPKHLITATGQRVTLRCSPRSGDLSVYWYQQSLDQGLQFLIQYYNGEERAKGNILERFSAQQFPDLHSELNLSSLELGDSALYFCASSVEKIGQPGFFGQGTRLTVV.

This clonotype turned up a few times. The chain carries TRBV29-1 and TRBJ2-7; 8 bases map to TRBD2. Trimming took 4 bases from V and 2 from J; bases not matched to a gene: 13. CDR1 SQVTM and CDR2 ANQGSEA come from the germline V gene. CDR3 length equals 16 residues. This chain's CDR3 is CSVGGGLAGGPYEQYF. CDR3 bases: TGCAGCGTTGGCGGAGGGTTGGCGGGAGGCCCCTACGAGCAGTACTTC.

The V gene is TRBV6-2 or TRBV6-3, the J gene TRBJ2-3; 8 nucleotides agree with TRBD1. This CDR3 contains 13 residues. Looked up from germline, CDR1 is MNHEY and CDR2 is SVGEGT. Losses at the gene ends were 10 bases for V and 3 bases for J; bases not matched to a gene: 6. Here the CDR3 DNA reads TGTGCCACCGCGGGACAGGAGACAGATACGCAGTATTTT. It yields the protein CATAGQETDTQYF.

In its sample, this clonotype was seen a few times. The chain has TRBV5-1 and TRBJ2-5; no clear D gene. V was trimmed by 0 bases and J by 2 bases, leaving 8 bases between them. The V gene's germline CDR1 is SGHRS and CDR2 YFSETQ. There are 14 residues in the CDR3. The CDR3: CASSLGHGQETQYF. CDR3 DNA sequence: TGCGCCAGCAGCTTGGGACACGGACAAGAGACCCAGTACTTC. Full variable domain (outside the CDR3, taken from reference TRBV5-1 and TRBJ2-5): KAGVTQTPRYLIKTRGQQVTLSCSPISGHRSVSWYQQTPGQGLQFLFEYFSETQRNKGNFPGRFSGRQFSNSRSEMNVSTLELGDSALYLCASSLGHGQETQYFGPGTRLLVL.

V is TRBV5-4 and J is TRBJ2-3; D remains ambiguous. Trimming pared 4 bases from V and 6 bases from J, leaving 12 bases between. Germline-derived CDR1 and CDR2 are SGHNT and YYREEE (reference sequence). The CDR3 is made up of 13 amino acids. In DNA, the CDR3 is TGTGCCAGCAGCCCTCGGCGGACGGATACGCAGTATTTT. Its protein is CASSPRRTDTQYF.

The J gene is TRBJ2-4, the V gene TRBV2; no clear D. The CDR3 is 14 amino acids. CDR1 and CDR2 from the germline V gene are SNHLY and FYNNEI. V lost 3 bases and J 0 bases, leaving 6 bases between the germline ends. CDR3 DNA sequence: TGTGCCAGCAGTGACGTAATAGCCAAAAACATTCAGTACTTC. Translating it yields CASSDVIAKNIQYF.

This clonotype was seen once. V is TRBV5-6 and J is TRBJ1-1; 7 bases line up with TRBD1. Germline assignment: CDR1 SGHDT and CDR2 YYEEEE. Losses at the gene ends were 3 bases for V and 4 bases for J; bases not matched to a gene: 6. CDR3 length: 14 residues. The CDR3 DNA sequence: TGTGCCAGCAGCTCCAGACAGGGTGTCACTGAAGCTTTCTTT. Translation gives CASSSRQGVTEAFF.